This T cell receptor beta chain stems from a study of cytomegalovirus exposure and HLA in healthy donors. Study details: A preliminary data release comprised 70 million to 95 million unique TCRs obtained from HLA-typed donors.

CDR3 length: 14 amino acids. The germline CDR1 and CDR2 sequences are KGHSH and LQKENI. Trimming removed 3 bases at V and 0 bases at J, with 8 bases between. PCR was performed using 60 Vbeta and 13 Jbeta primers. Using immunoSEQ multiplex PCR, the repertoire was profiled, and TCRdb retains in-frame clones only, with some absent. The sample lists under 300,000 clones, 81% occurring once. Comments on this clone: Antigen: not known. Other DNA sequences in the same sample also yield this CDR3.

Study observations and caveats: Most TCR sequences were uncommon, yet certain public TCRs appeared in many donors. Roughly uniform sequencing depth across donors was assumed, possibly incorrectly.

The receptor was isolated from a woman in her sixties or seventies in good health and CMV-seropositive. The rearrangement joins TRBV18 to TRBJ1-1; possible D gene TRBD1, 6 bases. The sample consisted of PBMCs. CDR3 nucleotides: TGTGCCAGCTCACCCGGACAGATGAACACTGAAGCTTTCTTT. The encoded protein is CASSPGQMNTEAFF.